Following are 9 T cell receptor beta chains from one sample sequenced in a study of T cells in Graves' hyperthyroidism and ophthalmopathy (dated by TCRdb to between 2017 and 2020). Receptor amplification or capture employed multiplex PCR. For sequencing, an Illumina HiSeq 2000 was employed. TCR beta CDR3 regions were amplified from RNA transcripts. The first round of RT-PCR for the TCR CDR3 was performed with the HTBI primer set and the Qiagen OneStep RT-PCR kit. TCRdb ran its own pipeline on the public reads, namely fastp trimming at Q25 and MiXCR clone calling, and kept in-frame beta chains. All rows with the same CDR3 protein become a single entry with the most common DNA and genes. This sample lists about 480,000 distinct CDR3 sequences; roughly 23% were detected once. Approximately 49% of the sample goes to the ten largest clones. Sequencing was performed on blood. The receptors come from a woman between 65 and 79 years old with Graves' ophthalmopathy.

This chain uses TRBV18 with TRBJ2-3, with 9 positions matching TRBD1. The CDR3 totals 15 residues. Germline CDR1 and CDR2: KGHSH and LQKENI. Trimming took 5 bases from V and 4 from J; bases not matched to a gene: 7. The CDR3 sequence is CASSLQGARSDTQYF. The CDR3 DNA is TGTGCCAGCTCATTACAGGGGGCGCGATCAGATACGCAGTATTTT.

The chain couples TRBV20-1 to TRBJ2-1; 14 bases are shared with TRBD2. Germline CDR1 and CDR2: DFQATT and SNEGSKA (reference sequence). The length of the CDR3 is 17 residues. Trimming cost V 0 bases and J 8 bases; bases outside gene matches: 9. The CDR3 loop reads CSARDPGTSGSPDEQFF. The CDR3 region has the DNA TGCAGTGCTAGAGATCCAGGGACTAGCGGGAGTCCTGATGAGCAGTTCTTC.

Details on this clonotype: A read error may be the cause here, since a much bigger clone is one base away. This sequence joins TRBV7-8 and TRBJ2-1; D remains unclear. The V gene lost 1 base and the J gene lost 10 bases, with 11 bases spanning the gap. This CDR3 is 13 amino acids long. CDR1 is SGHVS, CDR2 FQNEAQ, per germline. The CDR3 coding sequence is TGTGCCAGCAGCTTAGAGTTTCGAACGGAGCAGTTCTTC. Protein sequence: CASSLEFRTEQFF. Combining the CDR3 with reference TRBV7-8 and TRBJ2-1 gives the whole variable domain GAGVSQSPRYKVAKRGQDVALRCDPISGHVSLFWYQQALGQGPEFLTYFQNEAQLDKSGLPSDRFFAERPEGSVSTLKIQRTQQEDSAVYLCASSLEFRTEQFFGPGTRLTVL.

Only a few counts were recorded for this clonotype. This chain links TRBV10-3 with TRBJ2-1; the match to TRBD2 covers 16 bases. The J segment lost 7 bases and the V segment lost 0 bases, leaving 3 bases of the junction unmatched. The CDR3 has 17 amino acids. CDR1 and CDR2 (germline): ENHRY, SYGVKD. CDR3 sequence: CAISESGLAGGRNEQFF. The CDR3 nucleotides are TGTGCCATCAGTGAGTCGGGACTAGCGGGAGGGCGGAATGAGCAGTTCTTC.

This clonotype showed up many times. The V call is TRBV11-2, the J call TRBJ1-1, with 9 bases that match TRBD1. The junction had 9 bases not matched to a gene; V was cut back by 5 bases and J by 2 bases. The CDR3 consists of 16 residues. Germline CDR1 SGHAT, CDR2 FQNNGV. CDR3 sequence reads: CASSPRETGGNTEAFF. The CDR3 bases are TGTGCCAGCAGCCCCCGAGAGACAGGGGGTAACACTGAAGCTTTCTTT.

This clonotype was counted at least ten times. This chain joins TRBV28 and TRBJ2-7, with D unclear. Trimming pared 5 bases from V and 5 bases from J, leaving 16 bases between. This CDR3 has 14 residues. Germline loops: CDR1 MDHEN, CDR2 SYDVKM. CDR3 DNA sequence: TGTGCCAGCAGTCCTCTATACGGCCTAAACGAGCAGTACTTC. The encoded protein is CASSPLYGLNEQYF.

This clonotype was seen a few times. CDR3 residues: CASSPPVGRAGHRDTQYF. The CDR3 DNA is TGTGCCAGCTCACCACCGGTCGGGAGGGCCGGTCATAGAGATACGCAGTATTTT. The chain combines TRBV18 with TRBJ2-3; 8 bases are a match to TRBD2. This CDR3 has 18 residues. V shed 0 bases, J shed 5 bases, and the junction held 13 bases outside the gene matches. Germline V CDR1 and CDR2: KGHSH, LQKENI.

Notes on this clonotype: A junction boundary mismatches the germline segment, possibly from a read error. The chain uses TRBV7-2 and TRBJ2-2; 7 nucleotides match TRBD2. This CDR3 contains 16 residues. CDR1 is SGHTA and CDR2 is FQGNSA in the germline V gene. This chain's CDR3 is CASSPNNGRRSGELFF. The CDR3 DNA is TGCGCCAGCAGCCCAAACAACGGGAGGCGGTCCGGGGAGCTGTTTTTT.

This clonotype occurred a few times. This chain joins TRBV11-2 and TRBJ2-2, with TRBD2 matching 8 bases. V trimming: 5 bases; J trimming: 1 base; junction bases outside the gene matches: 6. This CDR3 region has 16 residues. The germline V gene has CDR1 SGHAT and CDR2 FQNNGV. The CDR3 spells CASSIRTSLNTGELFF. CDR3 bases: TGTGCCAGCAGCATAAGGACTAGCTTGAACACCGGGGAGCTGTTTTTT.